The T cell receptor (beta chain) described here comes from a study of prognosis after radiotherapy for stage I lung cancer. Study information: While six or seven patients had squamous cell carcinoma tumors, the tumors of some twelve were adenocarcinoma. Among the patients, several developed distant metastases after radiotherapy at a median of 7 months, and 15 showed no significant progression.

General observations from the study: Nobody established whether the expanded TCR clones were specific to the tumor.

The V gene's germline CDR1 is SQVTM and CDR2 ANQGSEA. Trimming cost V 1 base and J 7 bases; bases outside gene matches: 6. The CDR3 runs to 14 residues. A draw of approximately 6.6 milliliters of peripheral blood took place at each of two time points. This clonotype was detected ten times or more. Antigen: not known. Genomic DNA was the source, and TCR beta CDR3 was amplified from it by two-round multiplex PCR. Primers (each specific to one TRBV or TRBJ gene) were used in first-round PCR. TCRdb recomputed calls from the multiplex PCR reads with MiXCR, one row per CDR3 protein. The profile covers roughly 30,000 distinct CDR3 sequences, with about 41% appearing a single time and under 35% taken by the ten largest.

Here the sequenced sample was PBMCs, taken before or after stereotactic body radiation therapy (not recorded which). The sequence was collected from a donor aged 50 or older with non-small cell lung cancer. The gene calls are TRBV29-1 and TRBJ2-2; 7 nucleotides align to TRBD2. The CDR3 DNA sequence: TGCAGCGTTGAAGGGCGGGAGAATCTCGGGGAGCTGTTTTTT. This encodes CSVEGRENLGELFF.